This T cell receptor (beta chain) was identified during a study of CD4 T cells in relation to SARS-CoV-2 and coronaviruses. About the study: Median patient age was roughly 35 years, spanning 21 to 72 years.

Sequencing was performed with immunoSEQ multiplex PCR; in TCRdb, only in-frame clones are kept and a portion is missing. The sample holds 35,000 or so clones; roughly 83% are singletons and the top ten take approximately 6.3%. Study-level findings and limits: According to naive versus memory sequencing, detected responses are memory recall, not newly primed. In around two thirds of donors, memory CD4+ clonotypes crossrecognized SARS-CoV-2 and at least one common cold coronavirus spike.

This clone was seen a few times. No antigen is known for it. The J segment lost 5 bases and the V segment lost 4 bases, leaving 9 bases of the junction unmatched. This CDR3 region has 18 residues. Germline V gives CDR1 LNHNV, CDR2 YYDKDF (reference sequence). The chain uses TRBV15 and TRBJ2-1, with 15 bases identical to TRBD2. The sequence was obtained from an adult with COVID-19. Sequencing input: naive CD4+ T cells from PBMCs, cultured in vitro. The subset: naive CD4+ T cells isolated by negative enrichment. The CDR3 spells CATSKTPGLAGGNNEQFF. The CDR3 DNA is TGTGCCACCAGCAAGACCCCGGGACTAGCGGGAGGAAACAATGAGCAGTTCTTC.